One and the same sample provided the 31 T cell receptor beta chains below, sequenced in a study of blood T cell repertoires in COVID-19. Some clones are missing from TCRdb's copy, which holds only in-frame ones; the method was immunoSEQ multiplex PCR. The table lists about 130,000 clones, 80% to 90% of them singletons. Sequencing was carried out using PBMCs or T cells enriched from blood (not recorded which). The origin of the receptors is a woman in her forties or fifties who had recovered from COVID-19.

The chain employs TRBV19 and TRBJ2-7; no firm D call. This CDR3 comprises 12 residues. With 3 bases removed from V and 7 bases from J, the gap between germline ends came to 10 bases. Looked up from germline, CDR1 is LNHDA and CDR2 is SQIVND (reference sequence). The CDR3 is CASSMGLTEQYF. CDR3 DNA: TGTGCCAGTAGTATGGGCCTTACGGAGCAGTACTTC.

The chain couples TRBV7-6 to TRBJ2-5, with a weak D call TRBD1 (5 bases). With 2 bases removed from V and 4 bases from J, the gap between germline ends came to 11 bases. The CDR3 has 14 amino acids. Germline CDR1 reads SGHVS; CDR2 reads FNYEAQ. The CDR3 DNA follows: TGTGCCAGCAGCTTACAGGGTTGGGGAGAGACCCAGTACTTC. Translation: CASSLQGWGETQYF. Complete variable domain (other parts from reference TRBV7-6 and TRBJ2-5): GAGVSQSPRYKVTKRGQDVALRCDPISGHVSLYWYRQALGQGPEFLTYFNYEAQQDKSGLPNDRFSAERPEGSISTLTIQRTEQRDSAMYRCASSLQGWGETQYFGPGTRLLVL.

The CDR3, as DNA: TGTGCCAGCTCACCTTCCGGGACACTGACCAATCAGCCCCAGCATTTT. Protein: CASSPSGTLTNQPQHF. The chain joins TRBV18 to TRBJ1-5, with a weak D call TRBD1 (6 bases). V was trimmed by 3 bases and J by 3 bases, leaving 15 bases between them. Germline loops: CDR1 KGHSH, CDR2 LQKENI. CDR3 length: 16 amino acids.

The chain has TRBV14 and TRBJ2-7; D might be TRBD1 (6 bases). This CDR3 has 14 residues. The V end lost 4 bases, the J end lost 2 bases, and 12 bases lay between the germline ends. Per germline, CDR1 SGHDN and CDR2 FVKESK. DNA for the CDR3: TGTGCCAGCAGCCCCCCGGACAGCACCTACGAGCAGTACTTC. It encodes CASSPPDSTYEQYF.

This clone occurred once. DNA for the CDR3: TGCGCCAGCTGCTGGCGGCTAGCGGGGGGGTCAGATACGCAGTATTTT. It codes for CASCWRLAGGSDTQYF. The gene calls are TRBV5-1 and TRBJ2-3; 12 bases fit TRBD2. This CDR3 has 16 residues. With V trimmed by 7 bases and J by 4 bases, 10 bases remained unmatched. Germline CDR1 SGHRS, CDR2 YFSETQ.

This clone appeared a single time. This chain connects TRBV4-1 to TRBJ2-3, with TRBD2 matching 8 bases. There are 15 residues in the CDR3. V was clipped by 1 base and J by 1 base; unmatched bases: 1. Looked up from germline, CDR1 is MGHRA and CDR2 is YSYEKL. The DNA of the CDR3 is TGCGCCAGCAGCCAAGCGGGGGGGGGCACAGATACGCAGTATTTT. Its translation is CASSQAGGGTDTQYF.

This clone came up once. The chain has TRBV20-1 and TRBJ2-1; possibly TRBD2 for D (5 bases). CDR1 and CDR2 from the germline V gene are DFQATT and SNEGSKA (reference sequence). V shed 6 bases and J shed 12 bases, with 15 bases lying between them. CDR3 length: 11 amino acids. The DNA of the CDR3 is TGCAGTGCAGGGAGTTTTAGTGGGCAGTTCTTC. It encodes CSAGSFSGQFF.

The chain links TRBV9 to TRBJ2-2; 16 bases match TRBD2. Trimming removed 3 bases from V and 2 bases from J; junction bases left unmatched: 7. The CDR3 totals 19 residues. Germline V lookup: CDR1 SGDLS, CDR2 YYNGEE. CDR3 residues: CASSATGTSGGANTGELFF. The CDR3 region has the DNA TGTGCCAGCAGCGCCACCGGGACTAGCGGGGGGGCAAACACCGGGGAGCTGTTTTTT.

This clone was detected only a few times. The V and J genes are TRBV10-2 and TRBJ1-2; unclear D gene. In germline, CDR1 is WSHSY, CDR2 SAAADI. V gave up 7 bases and J gave up 7 bases, with 16 bases separating them. This CDR3 comprises 13 residues. As DNA, the CDR3 is TGCGCCAGCACCAACAGAGGAGGGAGTGGCTACACCTTC. This sequence encodes CASTNRGGSGYTF.

This rearrangement joins TRBV11-3 to TRBJ1-1; 8 bases align to TRBD1. J was trimmed by 7 bases and V by 6 bases; bases with no gene match: 10. This CDR3 has 14 amino acids. From germline, CDR1 is SGHNT and CDR2 YENEEA. The CDR3 sequence is CASSLSGTGVEAFF. The CDR3 DNA follows: TGTGCCAGCAGTCTTTCCGGGACAGGTGTTGAAGCTTTCTTT.

The gene calls are TRBV19 and TRBJ2-7; 7 nucleotides match TRBD2. Unmatched junction bases numbered 2, after V lost 10 bases and J lost 5 bases. The CDR3 runs to 10 residues. Germline CDR1 and CDR2: LNHDA and SQIVND (reference sequence). The CDR3 DNA reads as TGTGCCACCCGGGGGGACGAGCAGTACTTC. Protein: CATRGDEQYF. The variable domain in full, with the rest retrieved from reference TRBV19 and TRBJ2-7, is DGGITQSPKYLFRKEGQNVTLSCEQNLNHDAMYWYRQDPGQGLRLIYYSQIVNDFQKGDIAEGYSVSREKKESFPLTVTSAQKNPTAFYLCATRGDEQYFGPGTRLTVT.

The gene calls are TRBV4-2 and TRBJ2-1, with D unclear. Trimming took 1 base from V and 4 from J, leaving 8 bases between them. Looked up from germline, CDR1 is LGHNA and CDR2 is YNFKEQ. The length of the CDR3 is 14 residues. CDR3 region: CASSQAGGYNEQFF. The CDR3 DNA sequence: TGTGCCAGCAGCCAAGCGGGTGGATACAATGAGCAGTTCTTC.

This clone is deemed medium-sized. The chain combines TRBV7-3 with TRBJ2-5; D is possibly TRBD1 (5 bases). V was pared by 0 bases and J by 5 bases, with 16 bases between. The CDR3 is 16 amino acids. Germline assignment: CDR1 SGHTA and CDR2 FQGTGA. CDR3 sequence: CASSLTGQGLGETQYF. CDR3 bases: TGTGCCAGCAGCTTAACCGGGCAGGGCCTCGGGGAGACCCAGTACTTC.

The chain recombines TRBV7-9 with TRBJ1-5, with D perhaps matching TRBD1 (5 bases). The CDR3 is 14 amino acids. Trimming left V 5 bases short and J 1 base short, with 9 bases between. CDR1 SEHNR and CDR2 FQNEAQ come from the germline V gene (reference sequence). The CDR3 loop reads CASSAQGSNQPQHF. In nucleotides, the CDR3 is TGTGCCAGCAGCGCCCAGGGAAGCAATCAGCCCCAGCATTTT.

This rearrangement joins TRBV9 to TRBJ2-1; weak D call: TRBD1 (5 bases). The V and J ends lost 1 base and 6 bases respectively, with 14 bases between them. The CDR3 runs to 15 residues. CDR1 is SGDLS, CDR2 YYNGEE, per germline. CDR3 coding DNA: TGTGCCAGCAGCGTACAGGGTTCAATCGGCAATGAGCAGTTCTTC. It is translated as CASSVQGSIGNEQFF. Filled out from reference TRBV9 and TRBJ2-1, the complete variable domain reads DSGVTQTPKHLITATGQRVTLRCSPRSGDLSVYWYQQSLDQGLQFLIQYYNGEERAKGNILERFSAQQFPDLHSELNLSSLELGDSALYFCASSVQGSIGNEQFFGPGTRLTVL.

The gene calls are TRBV7-2 and TRBJ1-2; maybe TRBD1 (5 bases). The V end was cut by 5 bases, the J end by 8 bases, with 18 bases between. The germline V gene has CDR1 SGHTA and CDR2 FQGNSA. The CDR3 totals 14 residues. The CDR3 protein is CASSPRRTPEGYTF. In nucleotides, the CDR3 is TGTGCCAGCAGCCCCCGCCGGACACCGGAGGGCTACACCTTC.

The chain has TRBV11-2 and TRBJ1-6, with 7 nucleotides matching TRBD1. Germline V gives CDR1 SGHAT, CDR2 FQNNGV. The V and J ends lost 6 bases and 11 bases, in that order; junction bases with no gene match: 16. CDR3 length: 16 amino acids. The CDR3 region has the DNA TGTGCCAGCAGGTCTTTTGGGACAGCCAAATATACACCCCTCCACTTT. Translation gives CASRSFGTAKYTPLHF.

This sequence joins TRBV12-5 and TRBJ2-7, with 7 bases that match TRBD1. Germline assignment: CDR1 LGHNT and CDR2 FRNRAP. The CDR3 runs 14 residues. V trimming: 4 bases; J trimming: 1 base; junction bases outside the gene matches: 4. Here the CDR3 reads CASGSRQGSYEQYF. The CDR3 region has the DNA TGTGCTAGTGGTTCCCGACAGGGTTCCTACGAGCAGTACTTC.

V usage is TRBV9 and J usage is TRBJ2-1; a weak D match, TRBD2 (6 bases). The V end lost 3 bases, the J end lost 6 bases, and 16 bases lay between the germline ends. The CDR3 covers 15 residues. Per the germline V gene, CDR1 is SGDLS and CDR2 is YYNGEE. The CDR3 DNA follows: TGTGCCAGCAGCGCTACGGGGGAACGAACCAATGAGCAGTTCTTC. Translation: CASSATGERTNEQFF. The full variable domain, completed using reference TRBV9 and TRBJ2-1, is DSGVTQTPKHLITATGQRVTLRCSPRSGDLSVYWYQQSLDQGLQFLIQYYNGEERAKGNILERFSAQQFPDLHSELNLSSLELGDSALYFCASSATGERTNEQFFGPGTRLTVL.

This chain joins TRBV5-1 and TRBJ2-7; 7 nucleotides line up with TRBD1. The V segment lost 4 bases and the J segment 0 bases; nucleotides outside the gene matches: 7. The CDR3 length is 15 residues. Germline assignment: CDR1 SGHRS and CDR2 YFSETQ. CDR3 amino acids: CASSPGDSSSYEQYF. CDR3 DNA: TGCGCCAGCAGCCCCGGGGACAGTAGCTCCTACGAGCAGTACTTC.

The V call is TRBV4-1, the J call TRBJ1-2, with 8 bases lining up with TRBD1. The germline CDR1 and CDR2 sequences are MGHRA and YSYEKL. CDR3 length equals 14 residues. J lost 8 bases, V lost 4 bases, and 9 bases had no gene match. The CDR3 coding sequence is TGCGCCAGCAGCCCCGGACAGGGACCCTACGGCTACACCTTC. Its translation: CASSPGQGPYGYTF.

This chain uses TRBV7-9 with TRBJ2-7, with 9 bases lining up with TRBD2. The CDR3 extends over 14 amino acids. The ends lost 5 bases at V and 6 bases at J; junction bases unmatched: 8. Germline V gives CDR1 SEHNR, CDR2 FQNEAQ (reference sequence). The CDR3 nucleotides read TGTGCCAGCAGCCCAGGGACTAGCACCGCCGAGCAGTACTTC. It yields the protein CASSPGTSTAEQYF.

V gene TRBV3-1 (or the pseudogene TRBV3-2) combines with J gene TRBJ1-2; D may be TRBD1 (6 bases). V was trimmed by 1 base and J by 0 bases, leaving 6 bases between them. The CDR3 runs 14 residues. CDR1 is LGHDT and CDR2 is YNNKEL in the germline V gene (reference sequence). The CDR3 DNA sequence: TGTGCCAGCAGCCAAGGGACAGCTAACTATGGCTACACCTTC. Amino acids: CASSQGTANYGYTF.

The rearrangement uses TRBV6-2 or TRBV6-3 and TRBJ2-7; no clear D. This CDR3 is 14 amino acids long. CDR1 is MNHEY, CDR2 SVGEGT, per germline. V was cut by 0 bases and J by 2 bases, with 8 bases left in between. The CDR3 DNA follows: TGTGCCAGCAGTTACTCGGGCAGTACCTACGAGCAGTACTTC. Encoded protein: CASSYSGSTYEQYF.

This sequence joins TRBV5-6 and TRBJ2-6, with unresolved D. CDR1 and CDR2 (germline): SGHDT, YYEEEE. The CDR3 has 14 amino acids. V was shortened by 1 base and J by 2 bases, with 4 bases between the two germline ends. The CDR3 coding sequence is TGTGCCAGCAGCTTGCTCCCTGGGGCCAACGTCCTGACTTTC. It codes for CASSLLPGANVLTF.

A single count supports this clone. The chain recombines TRBV6-5 with TRBJ1-2; no definite D call. The germline V and J ends were trimmed by 2 bases and 8 bases, with 12 bases remaining between them. Germline lookup yields CDR1 MNHEY and CDR2 SVGAGI. This CDR3 spans 13 amino acids. The CDR3 here is CASSYVTLGGYTF. The CDR3, as DNA: TGTGCCAGCAGTTACGTAACCTTGGGCGGCTACACCTTC.

The rearrangement uses TRBV19 and TRBJ2-1; possible D gene TRBD2, 6 bases. The ends were cut back, 2 bases at V and 0 bases at J, with 11 bases in the middle. There are 16 residues in the CDR3. CDR1 LNHDA and CDR2 SQIVND come from the germline V gene (reference sequence). CDR3 sequence reads: CASSIRGLSSYNEQFF. DNA for the CDR3: TGTGCCAGTAGTATACGGGGGTTGAGCTCCTACAATGAGCAGTTCTTC.

J is TRBJ1-1 and V is TRBV7-2; D is perhaps TRBD1 (5 bases). V was clipped by 2 bases and J by 1 base, with 8 bases between them. The germline CDR1 and CDR2 sequences are SGHTA and FQGNSA. The CDR3 is 14 residues long. CDR3 in DNA: TGTGCCAGCAGCTTACAGGGTGGGAACACTGAAGCTTTCTTT. It encodes CASSLQGGNTEAFF.

The chain couples TRBV20-1 to TRBJ1-1; D is uncertain. Germline lookup yields CDR1 DFQATT and CDR2 SNEGSKA (reference sequence). This CDR3 has 11 residues. V was clipped by 5 bases and J by 5 bases, with 9 bases between them. The DNA for the CDR3 is TGCAGTGCTCTCCGGGAGACTGAAGCTTTCTTT. It translates to CSALRETEAFF.

This chain joins TRBV7-2 and TRBJ1-5; possible D gene TRBD1, 5 bases. Germline V gene lookup returns CDR1 SGHTA and CDR2 FQGNSA. The CDR3 runs to 14 residues. Trimming stripped 5 bases from V and 1 base from J, with 9 bases between. This CDR3 is CASSRRQSNQPQHF. DNA for the CDR3: TGTGCCAGCAGCCGTCGACAGAGCAATCAGCCCCAGCATTTT.

This chain uses TRBV28 with TRBJ1-6; D unclear. Germline loops: CDR1 MDHEN, CDR2 SYDVKM. The CDR3 runs 14 residues. Deletions cut 7 bases from V and 0 bases from J, with 7 bases between. DNA of the CDR3: TGTGCCAGCACAAGGAGCTCCTATAATTCACCCCTCCACTTT. This encodes CASTRSSYNSPLHF.